A selection of T cell receptor beta chains follows, all from one sample in a study of T cells in Graves' hyperthyroidism and ophthalmopathy. TCRdb re-derived calls from the multiplex PCR reads in MiXCR, one entry per CDR3 protein. The sample shows over 450,000 distinct CDR3 sequences, roughly an eighth of them seen only once. Specimen: blood. These receptors were collected from a woman aged 18-29 years with Graves' hyperthyroidism. Each CDR3 is given with its conserved first and last residue. Fields, in order: CDR3 DNA, CDR3 protein, clone size, J gene, V gene, D gene. A D gene is named only where the DNA matches it firmly. Size is stated for part of the rows, as once, few or many counts, or as a class when the clone is expanded.

DNA: TGTGCCAGCAGCCCTGGTCAGGCCTACAATGAGCAGTTCTTC
CDR3: CASSPGQAYNEQFF
size: many
J: TRBJ2-1
V: TRBV7-9
D: -

DNA: TGTGCCAGCAGTTCCTCACTGGGACGATTGGCCGGGGAGCTGTTTTTT
CDR3: CASSSSLGRLAGELFF
size: -
J: TRBJ2-2
V: TRBV28
D: -

DNA: TGTGCCAGTAGTGTCCCGGGACTAGCGTACACCGGGGAGCTGTTTTTT
CDR3: CASSVPGLAYTGELFF
size: -
J: TRBJ2-2
V: TRBV19
D: TRBD2

DNA: TGCAGTGCTGCCCAGAGGAGGCTGGGTACCGGGGAGCTGTTTTTT
CDR3: CSAAQRRLGTGELFF
size: few
J: TRBJ2-2
V: TRBV20-1
D: -

DNA: TGTGCCAGTAGTCCACCCCGACCCCCGACCCGGCCGAGCAATCAGCCCCAGCATTTT
CDR3: CASSPPRPPTRPSNQPQHF
size: -
J: TRBJ1-5
V: TRBV19
D: -

DNA: TGTGCCAGCAGCCACGTAGGGGGGACTAGCGGTTATACGCAGTATTTT
CDR3: CASSHVGGTSGYTQYF
size: many
J: TRBJ2-3
V: TRBV9
D: TRBD2

DNA: TGTGCCAGCAGTTTATCGGGCCGCCTCTATAATTCACCCTTCCACTTT
CDR3: CASSLSGRLYNSPFHF
size: -
J: TRBJ1-6
V: TRBV27
D: -

DNA: TGTGCCAGCAGTCCTGACGTCCCCGTACCTGAAGCTTTCTTT
CDR3: CASSPDVPVPEAFF
size: many
J: TRBJ1-1
V: TRBV28
D: -

DNA: TGTGCCTGGAGTGTACAGGCAGGGCGAGAAAAACTGTTTTTT
CDR3: CAWSVQAGREKLFF
size: many
J: TRBJ1-4
V: TRBV30
D: -

DNA: TGTGCCAGCAGCTTTGCCCAGGGGAACACTGAAGCTTTCTTT
CDR3: CASSFAQGNTEAFF
size: -
J: TRBJ1-1
V: TRBV5-8
D: -

DNA: TGTGCCAGCAGTGAGGAAAGAGAAGCTTTCTTT
CDR3: CASSEEREAFF
size: -
J: TRBJ1-1
V: TRBV25-1
D: -

DNA: TGTGCCAGCAGTTTAGATAGGGCGGGAGGGAACCAAGAGACCCAGTACTTC
CDR3: CASSLDRAGGNQETQYF
size: many
J: TRBJ2-5
V: TRBV12-3/TRBV12-4
D: TRBD2

DNA: TGTGCCAGCAGTGAACGGTCCAAAGCGGCTTACACAGATACGCAGTATTTT
CDR3: CASSERSKAAYTDTQYF
size: -
J: TRBJ2-3
V: TRBV25-1
D: -

DNA: TGTGCCAGCAGCTTGGTTTCGGGGCACGGCAAAAACATTCAGTACTTC
CDR3: CASSLVSGHGKNIQYF
size: few
J: TRBJ2-4
V: TRBV7-9
D: -

DNA: TGTGCCAGTAGTTGGAGGTCAGCCCTAGCCTATGGCTACACCTTC
CDR3: CASSWRSALAYGYTF
size: -
J: TRBJ1-2
V: TRBV19
D: -

DNA: TGCGCCAGCAGCTTGGCCCAGGCGTCGGAGGAGGGCCAGTACTTC
CDR3: CASSLAQASEEGQYF
size: -
J: TRBJ2-5
V: TRBV5-1
D: -

DNA: TGTGCCAGCAGCCCGGTCAGCGACACTGAAGCTTTCTTT
CDR3: CASSPVSDTEAFF
size: many
J: TRBJ1-1
V: TRBV7-3
D: -

DNA: TGTGCCAGCAGTTATGGCGGACGGAATTATAATGAAAAACTGTTTTTT
CDR3: CASSYGGRNYNEKLFF
size: few
J: TRBJ1-4
V: TRBV5-4
D: -

DNA: TGTGCCAGCAGTGCCTCCCCCTACGAGCAGTACTTC
CDR3: CASSASPYEQYF
size: once
J: TRBJ2-7
V: TRBV28
D: -

DNA: TGTGCCAGCAGTGGGGTGCGTGGGTGGGCGAACACTGAAGCTTTCTTT
CDR3: CASSGVRGWANTEAFF
size: -
J: TRBJ1-1
V: TRBV2
D: -

DNA: TGTGCCAGCAGTGAAGCCCGGGACAGGGGGCTTCTCGGGGAGCCGTTTTTT
CDR3: CASSEARDRGLLGEPFF
size: once
J: TRBJ2-2
V: TRBV6-1
D: TRBD1

DNA: TGTGCCAGCAGTTCTCTAACCGGGACCTATGGCTACACCTTC
CDR3: CASSSLTGTYGYTF
size: -
J: TRBJ1-2
V: TRBV27
D: -

DNA: TGTGCCAGCAGCGAGACAGGGTACAATGAGCAGTTCTTC
CDR3: CASSETGYNEQFF
size: many
J: TRBJ2-1
V: TRBV12-3/TRBV12-4
D: TRBD1

DNA: TGTGCCAGCAGTGTTTACTTCACAGGGGAAAACTACGAGCAGTACTTC
CDR3: CASSVYFTGENYEQYF
size: -
J: TRBJ2-7
V: TRBV2
D: TRBD1

DNA: TGCGCCAGCAGCCCTTATAGCGGGAGATTCACAGATACGCAGTATTTT
CDR3: CASSPYSGRFTDTQYF
size: few
J: TRBJ2-3
V: TRBV4-1
D: TRBD2

DNA: TGTGCCAGCAGTTTTCGGGTGAAGGATGAAGCTTTCTTT
CDR3: CASSFRVKDEAFF
size: few
J: TRBJ1-1
V: TRBV6-1
D: -

DNA: TGTGCCGCACTGATTGAATTGAGGGACACTGAAGCTTTCTTT
CDR3: CAALIELRDTEAFF
size: few
J: TRBJ1-1
V: TRBV19
D: -

DNA: TGTGCCAGCAGTTTATCTTGGGGCTTTGACACTGAAGCTTTCTTT
CDR3: CASSLSWGFDTEAFF
size: many
J: TRBJ1-1
V: TRBV27
D: -

DNA: TGTGCCAGCAGCTTTGGACAGAACACTTTGGGGGAGACCCAGTACTTC
CDR3: CASSFGQNTLGETQYF
size: many
J: TRBJ2-5
V: TRBV5-5
D: -

DNA: TGTGCCAGCAGTGAGGCTGATAAAGCTTTCTTT
CDR3: CASSEADKAFF
size: -
J: TRBJ1-1
V: TRBV2
D: -

DNA: TGCGCCAGCAGCCAAGACCTCACCTGGAAATGGCAGTTCTTC
CDR3: CASSQDLTWKWQFF
size: -
J: TRBJ2-1
V: TRBV4-1
D: -

DNA: TGCAGTGCTAGAGGGGCTAGCGGGAACAATGAGCAGTTCTTC
CDR3: CSARGASGNNEQFF
size: -
J: TRBJ2-1
V: TRBV20-1
D: TRBD2

DNA: TGTGCCAGCAGGCCTCCTTGGCGGGAGGGCACAGATACGCAGTATTTT
CDR3: CASRPPWREGTDTQYF
size: many
J: TRBJ2-3
V: TRBV2
D: TRBD2

DNA: TGTGCCAGCAGCTTAGGACTCTCACGGACGATGAACACTGAAGCTTTCTTT
CDR3: CASSLGLSRTMNTEAFF
size: many
J: TRBJ1-1
V: TRBV7-2
D: -

DNA: TGTGCCAGTAGTGTATGGGGACAGGGGGAAGAGACCCAGTACTTC
CDR3: CASSVWGQGEETQYF
size: many
J: TRBJ2-5
V: TRBV19
D: TRBD1

DNA: TGTGCCAGCACCCGGGCCGGGGTAGCGTGGAATACGCAGTATTTT
CDR3: CASTRAGVAWNTQYF
size: -
J: TRBJ2-3
V: TRBV7-2
D: -

DNA: TGCAGTGCTAGAGGAGAGGGGGCCGTCACTGAAGCTTTCTTT
CDR3: CSARGEGAVTEAFF
size: -
J: TRBJ1-1
V: TRBV20-1
D: TRBD1

DNA: TGCAGTGCTTGGGGACAGGGTCGCAATCAGCCCCAGCATTTT
CDR3: CSAWGQGRNQPQHF
size: -
J: TRBJ1-5
V: TRBV20-1
D: TRBD1

DNA: TGTGCCAGCAGCCAAGCGACGTCGACAGATCACCTAGCCAAAAACATTCAGTACTTC
CDR3: CASSQATSTDHLAKNIQYF
size: few
J: TRBJ2-4
V: TRBV3-1
D: -

DNA: TGTGCCAGCAGCCAAGAGTGGTGGGGGGCTCAGAACACTGAAGCTTTCTTT
CDR3: CASSQEWWGAQNTEAFF
size: many
J: TRBJ1-1
V: TRBV3-1
D: -

DNA: TGCAGTTCGGCGGGAGGAGGCGGCCAAGAGACCCAGTGCTTC
CDR3: CSSAGGGGQETQCF
size: -
J: TRBJ2-5
V: TRBV20-1
D: TRBD2

DNA: TGTGCCAGTAGTATGGGTGGGGGCGCCTCATCAAGGAAGTTCTTC
CDR3: CASSMGGGASSRKFF
size: few
J: TRBJ2-1
V: TRBV19
D: -

DNA: TGTGCCAGCTCATCCGGGTCCCACGGAAACTATGGCTACACCTTC
CDR3: CASSSGSHGNYGYTF
size: -
J: TRBJ1-2
V: TRBV18
D: -

DNA: TGTGCCAGCATAACCGGGAGGGCCTTCTCCTACGAGCAGTACTTC
CDR3: CASITGRAFSYEQYF
size: -
J: TRBJ2-7
V: TRBV6-1
D: TRBD2

DNA: TGTGCCAGCAGTATTGTCAAGGGCTGGAACACTGAAGCTTTCTTT
CDR3: CASSIVKGWNTEAFF
size: few
J: TRBJ1-1
V: TRBV6-1
D: -

DNA: TGTGCCAGCAGGCCCGAGACAGGGCGCTACGAGCAGTACTTC
CDR3: CASRPETGRYEQYF
size: -
J: TRBJ2-7
V: TRBV2
D: TRBD1

DNA: TGTGCCAGCAGACGGAACAACCATAATTCACCCCTCCACTTT
CDR3: CASRRNNHNSPLHF
size: many
J: TRBJ1-6
V: TRBV6-1
D: -

DNA: TGCAGTGCTAGAGATCCAGGGCTCTATGGCTACACCTTC
CDR3: CSARDPGLYGYTF
size: many
J: TRBJ1-2
V: TRBV20-1
D: -

DNA: TGCAGTGCTAGAGCCCCCAGCGGGACCTACAGAGGGGAGCTGTTTTTT
CDR3: CSARAPSGTYRGELFF
size: few
J: TRBJ2-2
V: TRBV20-1
D: TRBD2

DNA: TGTGCCAGTAGTATTGTTAAGTCCTCTCGGGGGGAGACCCAGTACTTC
CDR3: CASSIVKSSRGETQYF
size: -
J: TRBJ2-5
V: TRBV19
D: -

DNA: TGTGCCAGTCAGGGGGACTCGAGCGAGCAGTACTTC
CDR3: CASQGDSSEQYF
size: many
J: TRBJ2-7
V: TRBV12-3/TRBV12-4
D: -

DNA: TGTGCCAGCGGGCTAGTGTTTTTCGAGCAGTACTTC
CDR3: CASGLVFFEQYF
size: -
J: TRBJ2-7
V: TRBV12-3/TRBV12-4
D: -

DNA: TGTGCCAGTAGTCCGACTAGCCAAGAGACCCAGTACTTC
CDR3: CASSPTSQETQYF
size: many
J: TRBJ2-5
V: TRBV19
D: -

DNA: TGTGCCAGCAGCTTAGATCACCCAATGACCGCTAATGAAAAACTGTTTTTT
CDR3: CASSLDHPMTANEKLFF
size: many
J: TRBJ1-4
V: TRBV11-2
D: -

DNA: TGTGCCAGTAGTTGGGAGCTTCTTGAAGATACGCAGTATTTT
CDR3: CASSWELLEDTQYF
size: -
J: TRBJ2-3
V: TRBV19
D: -

DNA: TGTGCCAGCAGCTTAGATCGGGGTAGCGGATACAATGAGCAGTTCTTC
CDR3: CASSLDRGSGYNEQFF
size: many
J: TRBJ2-1
V: TRBV11-2
D: -

DNA: TGTGCCATCAGTAAGGGACTAGCGGGAGGGTCCTACAATGAGCAGTTCTTC
CDR3: CAISKGLAGGSYNEQFF
size: many
J: TRBJ2-1
V: TRBV10-3
D: TRBD2